These T cell receptor beta chains were read from a single sample in a study of OX40 agonist ivuxolimab in advanced cancers. Clones were sequenced by immunoSEQ multiplex PCR, and TCRdb holds only the in-frame ones, with some missing. The table includes some 23,000 clones, over 70% detected once. The material was CD4+ or CD8+ T cells sorted from blood, obtained in a trial of the OX40 agonist ivuxolimab. The source of these receptors is an adult with an advanced solid tumor such as melanoma, head and neck, liver or kidney cancer. The CDR3 runs from the conserved cysteine through the conserved F or W. A D gene is named only where the DNA matches it firmly. Rows give clone size only sometimes, using once, few, many, or a class for an expanded clone.

>NA|NA|TRBV4-1|TRBJ1-3
CASSLQDLELRNTIYF
TGCGCCAGCAGCCTCCAGGACTTGGAGTTGCGAAACACCATATATTTT
>NA|TRBD1|TRBV10-2|TRBJ1-5
CASTQGGSRTTQPQHF
TGCGCCAGCACCCAGGGGGGATCACGGACGACTCAGCCCCAGCATTTT
>few|NA|TRBV7-8|TRBJ2-3
CASSKWIGGETDTQYF
TGTGCCAGCAGCAAGTGGATAGGGGGGGAAACAGATACGCAGTATTTT
>NA|NA|TRBV27|TRBJ2-3
CASSPYGTDTQYF
TGTGCCAGCAGTCCATACGGTACAGATACGCAGTATTTT
>NA|NA|TRBV4-1|TRBJ2-2
CASSLQVAPGGELFF
TGCGCCAGCAGCCTACAGGTCGCTCCGGGCGGGGAGCTGTTTTTT
>once|NA|TRBV28|TRBJ1-5
CASSPQTGDRPQHF
TGTGCCAGCAGTCCTCAGACGGGGGATCGGCCCCAGCATTTT
>NA|NA|TRBV7-6|TRBJ2-7
CASSLALWDSSDEQYF
TGTGCCAGCAGCTTAGCGCTCTGGGACTCTAGCGACGAGCAGTACTTC
>once|TRBD1|TRBV2|TRBJ2-1
CASSVILGQAEKNEQFF
TGTGCCAGCAGTGTCATTTTGGGACAGGCAGAAAAGAATGAGCAGTTCTTC
>NA|NA|TRBV9|TRBJ2-3
CASTPFLDTQYF
TGTGCCAGCACCCCTTTTTTAGATACGCAGTATTTT
>NA|TRBD1|TRBV7-9|TRBJ2-1
CASSPPDRAGRESYHFF
TGTGCCAGCAGCCCGCCCGACAGGGCCGGCAGAGAATCATATCACTTCTTC
>NA|NA|TRBV6-5|TRBJ1-2
CASSYSTVYGYTF
TGTGCCAGCAGTTACTCCACAGTCTATGGCTACACCTTC
>few|NA|TRBV6-6|TRBJ2-5
CASSYSGANQETQYF
TGTGCCAGCAGTTACTCAGGGGCTAACCAAGAGACCCAGTACTTC
>few|TRBD1|TRBV6-4|TRBJ2-1
CASSPIGDRGYEQFF
TGTGCCAGCAGTCCGATCGGAGACAGGGGTTATGAGCAGTTCTTC
>NA|TRBD2|TRBV4-1|TRBJ2-7
CASSQRLAGYEQYF
TGCGCCAGCAGCCAGCGACTAGCGGGATACGAGCAGTACTTC
>few|TRBD1|TRBV28|TRBJ1-4
CASSSLMTGENEKLFF
TGTGCCAGCAGTTCTCTGATGACAGGGGAGAATGAAAAACTGTTTTTT
>NA|NA|TRBV5-1|TRBJ1-5
CASSLASGIGQPQHF
TGCGCCAGCAGCTTGGCTTCAGGGATAGGTCAGCCCCAGCATTTT
>NA|NA|TRBV6-5|TRBJ2-4
CASRGSGRAKNIQYF
TGTGCCAGCAGGGGTTCCGGGCGGGCCAAAAACATTCAGTACTTC
>NA|NA|TRBV14|TRBJ2-1
CASSPWASDSPYNEQFF
TGTGCCAGCAGCCCGTGGGCATCGGACAGCCCCTACAATGAGCAGTTCTTC
>NA|TRBD1|TRBV10-1|TRBJ2-7
CASSESTGTGESYEQYF
TGCGCCAGCAGTGAGTCGACCGGGACAGGGGAGTCCTACGAGCAGTACTTC
>NA|NA|TRBV9|TRBJ2-2
CASSVFSPRENTGELFF
TGTGCCAGCAGCGTATTTAGTCCACGGGAGAACACCGGGGAGCTGTTTTTT
>NA|NA|TRBV27|TRBJ2-7
CASSSTGTVAYEQYF
TGTGCCAGCAGTTCCACCGGGACGGTGGCCTACGAGCAGTACTTC
>once|NA|TRBV7-9|TRBJ2-2
CASSPGQGYTGELFF
TGTGCCAGCAGCCCAGGCCAGGGGTACACCGGGGAGCTGTTTTTT
>NA|TRBD2|TRBV13|TRBJ2-7
CASSLVVAGSYEQYF
TGTGCCAGCAGCTTAGTAGTAGCGGGCTCCTACGAGCAGTACTTC
>NA|TRBD1|TRBV4-3|TRBJ1-2
CASSQGTGGWGYTF
TGCGCCAGCAGCCAAGGGACAGGGGGTTGGGGCTACACCTTC
>NA|TRBD1|TRBV6-1|TRBJ2-7
CASSPGQGSEQYF
TGTGCCAGTTCGCCGGGACAGGGAAGCGAGCAGTACTTC
>NA|NA|TRBV27|TRBJ2-1
CASSFSYNEQFF
TGTGCCAGCAGTTTTTCGTACAATGAGCAGTTCTTC
>NA|NA|TRBV2|TRBJ2-1
CASSGWTFNEQFF
TGTGCCAGCAGCGGGTGGACTTTTAATGAGCAGTTCTTC
>NA|NA|TRBV5-1|TRBJ2-7
CASSLTGLYEQYF
TGCGCCAGCAGCTTAACAGGGTTGTACGAGCAGTACTTC
>NA|NA|TRBV20-1|TRBJ1-2
CSARVSYGYTF
TGCAGTGCTAGAGTCAGCTATGGCTACACCTTC
>NA|TRBD2|TRBV27|TRBJ2-5
CASSLSLAGHQETQYF
TGTGCCAGCAGTTTATCTTTAGCGGGGCATCAAGAGACCCAGTACTTC
>NA|NA|TRBV9|TRBJ1-5
CASSASDLGGPQHF
TGTGCCAGCAGCGCATCAGACCTTGGGGGTCCCCAGCATTTT
>NA|NA|TRBV7-2|TRBJ2-7
CASSYRASYEQYF
TGTGCCAGCAGCTACCGGGCCAGCTACGAGCAGTACTTC